In this sample, the clone carrying this T cell receptor beta chain turned up many times. Its antigen is unidentified. The CDR3 totals 14 residues. CDR1 SGHVS and CDR2 FQNEAQ come from the germline V gene. The germline V and J ends were trimmed by 6 bases and 2 bases, with 13 bases remaining between them. A single record per CDR3 protein comes from TCRdb applying MiXCR to the reads. The repertoire holds some 240,000 distinct CDR3 sequences, with about a sixth as singletons. The data stem from a study of T cell repertoires in cytomegalovirus infection. Across the study: Signatures in public TCR beta sequences pointed to both CMV infection and matching HLA type.

Notes on the study in general: HLA-C-restricted CMV clonotypes gave the most frequent clonotype in two of eight donors.

This receptor was identified in a human donor in good health (CMV status not recorded). Some clones in this sample may be carry-over from other donors' samples. The genes are TRBV7-8 and TRBJ1-1; no firm D call. Sequencing used CD8+ T cells from PBMCs. Here the CDR3 reads CASSLLTVNTEAFF. The CDR3 nucleotides are TGTGCCAGCAGTCTACTCACAGTCAACACTGAAGCTTTCTTT.